Presented here are 2 T cell receptor beta chains from one specimen sequenced in a study of blood T cells in healthy people across ages (dated by TCRdb to between 2014 and 2017). The method was 5' RACE. Sequencing used an Illumina HiSeq 2500. A second PCR of roughly 6 to 11 cycles was run with a J-beta primer mix and a sample-barcoded 5' primer. TCRdb handled the public reads itself, with Q25 trimming in fastp and clone calling in MiXCR, and kept productive beta chains. Here each entry gathers all rows of one CDR3 protein and keeps the most common genes and DNA. Across this sample there are 890,000 or so distinct CDR3 sequences, with roughly 60% seen only once. 28% of the sample comes from the top ten. The sample was blood. The source is a man under 40 in good health.

V gene TRBV15 combines with J gene TRBJ2-3, with 9 bases lining up with TRBD1. The trim removed 4 bases at V and 3 bases at J, leaving 8 bases unmatched. Germline V gene data show CDR1 as LNHNV and CDR2 as YYDKDF (reference sequence). CDR3 length equals 16 residues. The CDR3 region has the DNA TGTGCCACCAGCAAAAACAGACAGGGGGGAACAGATACGCAGTATTTT. This encodes CATSKNRQGGTDTQYF.

This clonotype was detected a few times. The J gene is TRBJ2-1, the V gene TRBV10-3, with no clear D. The CDR3 has 15 residues. Trimming took off 4 bases at V and 0 bases at J, with 10 bases between the two ends. Germline loops: CDR1 ENHRY, CDR2 SYGVKD. CDR3 sequence reads: CAISGSAVSYNEQFF. The CDR3 nucleotides are TGTGCCATCAGTGGTTCGGCGGTCTCCTACAATGAGCAGTTCTTC.